This T cell receptor beta chain is from a study of shared clonotypes between healthy human individuals. The CDR3 extends over 13 amino acids. Germline CDR1 is SGHNT and CDR2 is YYREEE (reference sequence). V was clipped by 4 bases and J by 2 bases, with 10 bases between them. This table comes from immunoSEQ multiplex PCR, and its TCRdb copy is limited to in-frame clones, with some not included. Among about 650,000 clones listed, roughly 95% were seen once. The naive CD8 subset, CD45RO-negative cells positively selected for CCR7, excluded terminally differentiated effector memory CD45RA+ cells. All of the donors resided in Nashville, Tennessee, and each was a Caucasian adult. Details on this clone: The same CDR3 also results from other DNA sequences found in this sample.

The receptor was isolated from a woman between 25 and 40 years old in good health. The chain carries TRBV5-4 and TRBJ2-7; D may be TRBD2 (5 bases). Sequencing used naive CD8+ T cells sorted from blood. CDR3 in amino acids: CASSPDGAYEQYF. The CDR3 nucleotides are TGTGCCAGCAGCCCCGACGGGGCCTACGAGCAGTACTTC.